The present T cell receptor (beta chain) was sequenced within a study of identical twins listed by TCRdb under 2016. The study in broad terms: TCR alpha and beta repertoires from monozygotic twins, unrelated adults of various ages and cord blood were deep-sequenced to test whether fetal clonotypes persist. To rule out contamination, replicate twin experiments were performed at different times with different library preparation protocols.

Libraries were made using 5' RACE. Reads for this sample came from an Illumina HiSeq 2000. A universal primer binding site was introduced by template switching, and a unique molecular identifier was present in the final cDNA, enabling accurate counting of TCR cDNA molecules. Specific primers in the conserved constant-segment region were used to synthesize first-strand cDNA for the TCR alpha and beta chains. To control for contamination, every cDNA library carried two barcodes: a SMART-Mk sample barcode plus Illumina barcodes. TruSeq adapter sequences, together with Illumina sample barcodes, were added in two successive PCR steps. The TCR alpha and beta cDNA libraries were sequenced on the Illumina HiSeq platform using custom primers. The original methods were these. Unique molecular identifiers were extracted from raw reads with MiGEC, and CDR3 positions were determined with MiXCR. For each individual, recombination models were inferred using an EM algorithm with the repgenHMM and IGoR tools. Shared clonotype analysis was performed with the tcR package in R, normalizing sharing by the product of cloneset sizes. To study raw recombination free of thymic and clonal selection effects, out-of-frame nonproductive sequences were analyzed. TCRdb's own reprocessing of the public reads used fastp at Q25 and MiXCR and kept productive beta chains. One record per CDR3 amino acid sequence lists the most common genes and DNA. TCRdb's processing, not the authors' own work, is the source of the V and J calls. This sample comprises nearly 650,000 distinct CDR3 sequences, around 7.4% of them detected only once. The ten most abundant clones make up roughly 1.6% of the sample.

From its cysteine to its phenylalanine, the CDR3 spans 13 amino acids. The kept DNA is CDR3 alone, 39 bases in frame from the first base. V loses 4 bases, J loses 0 bases, and the germline ends lie 6 bases apart. Only healthy Caucasian donors were included. Three pairs of female monozygotic twins, all aged roughly 18 to 29 years, made up the twin cohort. Peripheral blood mononuclear cells were the source from which RNA for the TCR libraries was isolated. What the work shows at the level of the full study, not this receptor alone: Compared with coincidental sharing between unrelated individuals, out-of-frame TCR alpha sequences shared between twins showed an excess of sequences with low generation probability. Zero-insertion analyses could be partly confounded by invariant T cells such as MAIT and iNKT, although diverse VJ usage argued against such confounding for most clonotypes. Fewer insertions were carried by abundant cord blood beta clonotypes; a weaker similar trend was observed in young adult naive repertoires, while no such trend was observed in memory repertoires. Excess twin sharing in beta out-of-frame sequences was weaker because fewer shared sequences lowered the signal-to-noise ratio. Because the same donors could not be followed over many years, conclusions were based on cross-sectional statistical analysis. In monozygotic twins, recombination models systematically underestimated out-of-frame TCR alpha sharing, but the models matched the sharing seen between unrelated individuals.

This clonotype was counted ten times or more. Its antigen remains unidentified. Base qualities are missing; no much larger clone stands one base away. These data also featured in a second study, about yellow fever vaccine responses in identical twins. As noted in the second study: The authors reported that the T cell response to vaccination in identical twins appeared partly convergent and partly personalized. In the study, vaccine-responding T cell clones were precisely tracked in identical twins.

The sequenced material came from PBMCs. The receptor was isolated from a woman younger than 30 in good health. The chain links TRBV12-3 or TRBV12-4 with TRBJ1-1, with the identity of the D gene unclear. The nucleotide sequence is TGTGCCAGCAGTTCTAGCTTGAACACTGAAGCTTTCTTT. This gives the protein CASSSSLNTEAFF.